These 19 T cell receptor beta chains were sequenced from one sample in a study of graft-versus-host responses after intestinal transplantation. Antigens for these TCRs are unknown. Data came from immunoSEQ multiplex PCR; TCRdb stores just in-frame clones and leaves some out. The sample yields around 99,000 clones, about 87% seen once. The sample in question was unstimulated CD4+ T cells sorted from spleen or lymph node cells, obtained before transplant. The receptors originated from a human donor who was the organ donor for an intestinal transplant.

The CDR3 reads CASGGSPNYEQYF. CDR3 nucleotide sequence: TGTGCCAGCGGTGGGAGCCCAAACTACGAGCAGTACTTC. This chain connects TRBV7-2 to TRBJ2-7; possibly TRBD2 for D (5 bases). The length of the CDR3 is 13 residues. From germline, CDR1 is SGHTA and CDR2 FQGNSA. Trimming removed 8 bases at V and 3 bases at J, with 14 bases between.

The V gene is TRBV9, the J gene TRBJ1-6; 7 bases are shared with TRBD1. The CDR3 is made up of 14 amino acids. The J segment lost 7 bases and the V segment lost 5 bases, leaving 6 bases of the junction unmatched. CDR1 and CDR2 (germline): SGDLS, YYNGEE. The CDR3 coding sequence is TGTGCCAGCAGAGAGGAGGGGGCGAATTCACCCCTCCACTTT. Translated, it gives CASREEGANSPLHF.

This clone was counted a single time. The chain combines TRBV10-3 with TRBJ1-4; maybe TRBD1 (5 bases). Germline assignment: CDR1 ENHRY and CDR2 SYGVKD. The CDR3 has 16 amino acids. The V gene lost 6 bases and the J gene lost 8 bases, with 22 bases spanning the gap. CDR3 protein: CAISENSRGLGEKLFF. CDR3 in DNA: TGTGCCATCAGCGAAAACTCAAGGGGTTTGGGGGAAAAACTGTTTTTT.

This sequence joins TRBV15 and TRBJ2-5; TRBD2 aligns across 11 bases. The ends lost 0 bases at V and 4 bases at J; junction bases unmatched: 7. This CDR3 is 17 amino acids long. Germline-derived CDR1 and CDR2 are LNHNV and YYDKDF (reference sequence). The CDR3 sequence is CATSRDPTSGTGETQYF. The CDR3 DNA follows: TGTGCCACCAGCAGAGATCCGACTAGCGGGACAGGAGAGACCCAGTACTTC.

The chain links TRBV19 to TRBJ1-3; 9 bases align to TRBD1. J lost 2 bases, V lost 9 bases, and 2 bases had no gene match. CDR1 and CDR2 from the germline V gene are LNHDA and SQIVND (reference sequence). This CDR3 spans 13 amino acids. The CDR3 protein is CASYRGPGNTIYF. The CDR3 DNA reads as TGTGCCAGCTACAGGGGGCCTGGAAACACCATATATTTT.

The chain has TRBV6-4 and TRBJ2-7; D possibly matches TRBD1 or TRBD2 (5 bases each). CDR3 length equals 14 residues. Trimming left V 5 bases short and J 0 bases short, with 11 bases between. CDR1 and CDR2 (germline): MRHNA, SNTAGT. The CDR3 DNA follows: TGTGCCAGCAGTAACGAGGGGAGCTCCTACGAGCAGTACTTC. Its translation: CASSNEGSSYEQYF.

The chain links TRBV30 to TRBJ1-2; D ambiguous. This CDR3 comprises 12 residues. Germline CDR1 is GTSNPN and CDR2 is SVGIG (reference sequence). V lost 8 bases and J lost 1, with 11 bases in between. DNA for the CDR3: TGTGCCCGCGGGATCCTTAACTATGGCTACACCTTC. Amino acids: CARGILNYGYTF.

This chain joins TRBV11-3 and TRBJ1-2; TRBD1 agrees at 7 bases. Germline V gene sequence: CDR1 SGHNT, CDR2 YENEEA. J lost 5 bases, V lost 4 bases, and 4 bases had no gene match. This CDR3 is built from 13 residues. As DNA, the CDR3 is TGTGCCAGCAGCTCGGGACAGTTTTATGGCTACACCTTC. This encodes CASSSGQFYGYTF.

V is TRBV10-3 and J is TRBJ1-5, with D tentatively TRBD1 (5 bases). This CDR3 is built from 13 residues. Germline CDR1 reads ENHRY; CDR2 reads SYGVKD. Deletions cut 10 bases from V and 5 bases from J, with 15 bases between. CDR3 DNA sequence: TGTGCCACCCGGGGGGGGATGGATCAGCCCCAGCATTTT. Its translation is CATRGGMDQPQHF.

The J gene is TRBJ2-7, the V gene TRBV7-2; 7 bases are shared with TRBD2. The CDR3 sequence is 15 residues long. CDR1 and CDR2 from the germline V gene are SGHTA and FQGNSA. V lost 4 bases, J lost 4 bases, and 10 bases stayed unmatched. CDR3 region: CASSSQGGGDYEQYF. DNA of the CDR3: TGTGCCAGCAGCTCGCAGGGTGGGGGGGATTACGAGCAGTACTTC.

The V call is TRBV6-5, the J call TRBJ2-1; 8 bases match TRBD2. Germline V CDR1 and CDR2: MNHEY, SVGAGI. The CDR3 totals 15 residues. The V gene end was trimmed by 5 bases and the J gene end by 5 bases; junction bases not matched to a gene: 8. This CDR3 is CASSMGAGGHNEQFF. The CDR3 DNA reads TGTGCCAGCAGTATGGGGGCGGGAGGTCACAATGAGCAGTTCTTC.

Of note for this clone: Within the sample, other DNA sequences also encode this same CDR3. V and J are TRBV18 and TRBJ1-3; no clear D. Trimming stripped 3 bases from V and 4 bases from J, with 10 bases between. In germline, CDR1 is KGHSH, CDR2 LQKENI. CDR3 length equals 14 residues. The chain's CDR3 is CASSPGPSGNTIYF. The CDR3 DNA reads as TGTGCCAGCTCACCGGGCCCATCGGGAAACACCATATATTTT.

V usage is TRBV29-1 and J usage is TRBJ2-7, with TRBD2 matching 11 bases. Germline CDR1 and CDR2: SQVTM and ANQGSEA. The CDR3 has 13 residues. The ends lost 5 bases at V and 2 bases at J; junction bases unmatched: 2. CDR3 protein: CSVQTSGTYEQYF. Here the CDR3 DNA reads TGCAGCGTTCAGACTAGCGGGACCTACGAGCAGTACTTC.

As for this clone: Other DNA variants within this sample encode the same CDR3. V and J are TRBV7-2 and TRBJ1-6; D gene unclear. The CDR3 runs 13 residues. Germline CDR1 SGHTA, CDR2 FQGNSA. V dropped 3 bases and J dropped 8 bases, with 8 bases sitting between them. The CDR3 DNA is TGTGCCAGCAGCTTCGGGGTTCATTCACCCCTCCACTTT. It codes for CASSFGVHSPLHF.

V usage is TRBV14 and J usage is TRBJ2-5; tentative D call: TRBD2 (5 bases). V was clipped by 1 base and J by 5 bases, with 11 bases between them. The CDR3 length is 14 residues. The V gene's germline CDR1 is SGHDN and CDR2 FVKESK. The CDR3 here is CASSQALGSETQYF. In nucleotides, the CDR3 is TGTGCCAGCAGCCAAGCCTTGGGGAGTGAGACCCAGTACTTC. Full variable domain (remainder filled in from reference TRBV14 and TRBJ2-5): EAGVTQFPSHSVIEKGQTVTLRCDPISGHDNLYWYRRVMGKEIKFLLHFVKESKQDESGMPNNRFLAERTGGTYSTLKVQPAELEDSGVYFCASSQALGSETQYFGPGTRLLVL.

This clone was detected once. The chain uses TRBV18 and TRBJ2-5; possible D gene TRBD2, 5 bases. The DNA end lines up better with TRBJ2-7; the J call may be wrong. Germline V CDR1 and CDR2: KGHSH, LQKENI. This CDR3 is 12 amino acids long. The CDR3 loop is CASSRLTYEQYF. Written as DNA, the CDR3 is TGTGCCAGCTCACGACTAACCTACGAGCAGTACTTC.

This rearrangement joins TRBV5-1 to TRBJ2-7; a weak D match, TRBD2 (6 bases). CDR1 is SGHRS and CDR2 is YFSETQ in the germline V gene. V lost 2 bases and J 4 bases, leaving 7 bases between the germline ends. The CDR3 loop spans 12 amino acids. The CDR3 here is CASSFGGYEQYF. In DNA, the CDR3 is TGCGCCAGCAGCTTTGGAGGGTACGAGCAGTACTTC.

V is TRBV10-3 and J is TRBJ1-5; 12 nucleotides line up with TRBD1. In germline, CDR1 is ENHRY, CDR2 SYGVKD. V shed 8 bases, J shed 6 bases, and the junction held 14 bases outside the gene matches. The CDR3 is 17 residues long. CDR3 loop: CAIRAETGTGGFQPQHF. The CDR3, as DNA: TGTGCCATCCGGGCAGAGACCGGGACAGGGGGCTTTCAGCCCCAGCATTTT.

V and J are TRBV7-2 and TRBJ2-5, with D hard to call. V was shortened by 1 base and J by 4 bases, with 7 bases between the two germline ends. CDR1 and CDR2 from the germline V gene are SGHTA and FQGNSA. The CDR3 consists of 13 residues. CDR3 sequence (DNA): TGTGCCAGCAGCTTAGTATATGGAGAGACCCAGTACTTC. Translating gives CASSLVYGETQYF.